This T cell receptor (beta chain) is drawn from a study of regulatory T cells in long-lasting Graves disease. Points from the study as a whole: The TCR repertoire of persistent Graves' patients was less diverse than that of newly diagnosed ones. Favored gene segments in persistent disease were TRBV28, TRBJ1-2 and TRBJ2-5.

Time point of the sample: persistent/refractory GD, antithyroid drugs over 5 years with positive TRAb. Researchers made the TCR library from RNA that was extracted from PBMCs. Germline V CDR1 and CDR2: SNHLY, FYNNEI. V was trimmed by 7 bases and J by 5 bases, leaving 24 bases between them. The CDR3 runs to 16 residues. Building of the TCR beta libraries involved iRepertoire HTBI primers and Arm-PCR of CDR3 regions. TCRdb independently ran MiXCR on the multiplex PCR reads; one entry per CDR3 protein. The sample carries approximately 380,000 distinct CDR3 sequences, under 25% recorded once. This clonotype was found many times. Its antigen is currently unknown.

The gene calls are TRBV2 and TRBJ2-7; possibly TRBD2 for D (5 bases). Sample: peripheral blood mononuclear cells (PBMCs), taken when the disease was refractory, from a patient treated with antithyroid drugs. The clonotype comes from a female donor with Graves disease. The CDR3 region is CASKGFGVSGSHEQYF. CDR3 sequence (DNA): TGTGCCAGCAAAGGGTTTGGCGTCTCGGGGTCCCACGAGCAGTACTTC.